This entry lists 17 T cell receptor beta chains sequenced from one sample in a study of graft-versus-host responses after intestinal transplantation. Sequencing was performed with immunoSEQ multiplex PCR; in TCRdb, only in-frame clones are kept and a portion is missing. This table has 98,000 or so clones, around 88% appearing once. Material: PBMCs, obtained 255 days after intestinal transplant. The receptors were sampled from a human patient who received an intestinal transplant, so some T cells may come from the graft donor.

The chain couples TRBV10-2 to TRBJ2-1; TRBD1 matches 7 bases. V shed 7 bases, J shed 0 bases, and the junction held 9 bases outside the gene matches. The CDR3 runs 16 residues. Germline CDR1 and CDR2: WSHSY and SAAADI. The CDR3 DNA reads as TGCGCCAGCATCCCGACAGGGCCTAGCTCCTACAATGAGCAGTTCTTC. Residues: CASIPTGPSSYNEQFF.

The CDR3 reads CASSSPGHPDSPLHF. CDR3 sequence (DNA): TGTGCCAGTAGTAGCCCGGGACATCCGGATTCACCCCTCCACTTT. The gene calls are TRBV19 and TRBJ1-6; the D gene is possibly TRBD1 (6 bases). Germline assignment: CDR1 LNHDA and CDR2 SQIVND (reference sequence). This CDR3 comprises 15 residues. V gave up 4 bases and J gave up 8 bases, with 15 bases separating them.

The CDR3 spells CASSSLPGRNQPQHF. The CDR3, as DNA: TGTGCCAGCAGTTCACTCCCGGGGCGCAATCAGCCCCAGCATTTT. V gene TRBV27 combines with J gene TRBJ1-5, with D tentatively TRBD1 (5 bases). The CDR3 has 15 amino acids. Germline lookup yields CDR1 MNHEY and CDR2 SMNVEV (reference sequence). The germline V and J ends were trimmed by 4 bases and 2 bases, with 12 bases remaining between them.

This clone showed up just a few times. V and J are TRBV4-1 and TRBJ2-7; D possibly corresponds to TRBD2 (6 bases). Germline CDR1 MGHRA, CDR2 YSYEKL. The CDR3 length is 15 residues. The germline V and J ends were trimmed by 3 bases and 2 bases, with 14 bases remaining between them. In nucleotides, the CDR3 is TGCGCCAGCAGCCACCTACTAGGGGAGGCCTACGAGCAGTACTTC. Translating gives CASSHLLGEAYEQYF.

This clone was recorded only once. The chain couples TRBV9 to TRBJ1-1; maybe TRBD1 (6 bases). V gave up 2 bases and J gave up 3 bases, with 11 bases separating them. CDR1 and CDR2 from the germline V gene are SGDLS and YYNGEE. This CDR3 is built from 14 residues. CDR3 DNA: TGTGCCAGCAGCGTGCGAGGGGGGGACACTGAAGCTTTCTTT. Protein product: CASSVRGGDTEAFF.

Comments on this clone: A read error may account for a junction end that differs from germline. V is TRBV10-3 and J is TRBJ1-1, with D unclear. From germline, CDR1 is ENHRY and CDR2 SYGVKD. The CDR3 extends over 11 amino acids. As DNA, the CDR3 is TGTGCCATCAGTGATACGGGCGAAGTTTTCTTT. Its translation: CAISDTGEVFF.

The gene calls are TRBV18 and TRBJ1-3, with D maybe TRBD1 (5 bases). This CDR3 region has 17 residues. CDR1 and CDR2 from the germline V gene are KGHSH and LQKENI. Trimming cost V 5 bases and J 2 bases, with 19 bases left between them. The CDR3 nucleotides are TGTGCCAGCTCATCCAATTCTGGGGGAGTGGCTGGAAACACCATATATTTT. Translating gives CASSSNSGGVAGNTIYF.

The chain joins TRBV15 to TRBJ1-5; D possibly corresponds to TRBD1 (5 bases). Germline lookup yields CDR1 LNHNV and CDR2 YYDKDF (reference sequence). Trimming shortened V by 0 bases and J by 3 bases, and 24 bases separated the two germline ends. The CDR3 has 20 residues. The CDR3 DNA is TGTGCCACCAGCAGAGATTTTGGGGACCATAGAGCCGGGGACAATCAGCCCCAGCATTTT. The encoded protein is CATSRDFGDHRAGDNQPQHF. Variable domain in full (rest from reference TRBV15 and TRBJ1-5): DAMVIQNPRYQVTQFGKPVTLSCSQTLNHNVMYWYQQKSSQAPKLLFHYYDKDFNNEADTPDNFQSRRPNTSFCFLDIRSPGLGDTAMYLCATSRDFGDHRAGDNQPQHFGDGTRLSIL.

This clone occurred a few times. The rearrangement joins TRBV6-1 to TRBJ2-7; D could derive from TRBD1 or TRBD2 (5 bases each). Trimming pared 0 bases from V and 5 bases from J, leaving 11 bases between. CDR1 and CDR2 from the germline V gene are MNHNS and SASEGT. CDR3 length: 14 amino acids. The CDR3 sequence: CASSEAGRENEQYV. The CDR3, as DNA: TGTGCCAGCAGTGAAGCAGGCAGGGAGAACGAGCAGTACGTC.

The chain combines TRBV5-6 with TRBJ1-1; 8 positions agree with TRBD1. V lost 1 base to trimming and J lost 1 base; unmatched junction nucleotides: 3. This CDR3 is 15 amino acids long. Per the germline V gene, CDR1 is SGHDT and CDR2 is YYEEEE. CDR3 nucleotides: TGTGCCAGCAGCTTGTCTGGACAGGGGAACACTGAAGCTTTCTTT. The encoded protein is CASSLSGQGNTEAFF.

This clone was counted once. This sequence joins TRBV5-1 and TRBJ2-1, with 10 positions matching TRBD2. V trimming: 5 bases; J trimming: 0 bases; junction bases outside the gene matches: 8. Germline-derived CDR1 and CDR2 are SGHRS and YFSETQ. The CDR3 runs to 17 residues. The CDR3 loop is CASRNGLAESSYNEQFF. CDR3 DNA: TGCGCCAGCAGAAACGGACTAGCGGAGAGCTCCTACAATGAGCAGTTCTTC.

This clone was seen only a few times. V gene TRBV5-3 combines with J gene TRBJ1-1; D call uncertain. TRBV5-3 is an ORF; its function is uncertain. The CDR3 totals 14 residues. Between the trimmed V and J ends, which lost 1 base and 1 base, there was a span of 8 bases. This chain's CDR3 is CARSLKVGNTEAFF. In nucleotides, the CDR3 is TGTGCCAGAAGCTTGAAAGTCGGGAACACTGAAGCTTTCTTT.

This clone was counted only a few times. An end of the junction differs from the germline gene, which may be a read error. CDR3 sequence: CASSYSGQHSSPLHF. The CDR3 nucleotides are TGTGCCAGCAGCTACTCGGGACAACATTCTTCACCCCTCCACTTT. The chain links TRBV6-5 to TRBJ1-6; D possibly corresponds to TRBD1 (6 bases). Germline CDR1 is MNHEY and CDR2 is SVGAGI. The CDR3 contains 15 residues.

This clone has only a few counts. The J gene is TRBJ1-6, the V gene TRBV4-1, with 7 bases identical to TRBD1. Germline values: CDR1 MGHRA, CDR2 YSYEKL. V trimming: 5 bases; J trimming: 6 bases; junction bases outside the gene matches: 4. This CDR3 spans 14 amino acids. The CDR3 bases are TGCGCCAGCAGCTACCGGGACAGTAATTCACCCCTCCACTTT. Protein: CASSYRDSNSPLHF.

This chain links TRBV9 with TRBJ1-5; D is undetermined. Germline V CDR1 and CDR2: SGDLS, YYNGEE. The CDR3 totals 14 residues. The V and J ends lost 3 bases and 5 bases respectively, with 12 bases between them. The CDR3 DNA sequence: TGTGCCAGCAGCGAAAGCGGAATTTATCAGCCCCAGCATTTT. Its protein product is CASSESGIYQPQHF.

The J gene is TRBJ1-5, the V gene TRBV9, with D maybe TRBD1 (5 bases). V lost 1 base, J lost 0 bases, and 14 bases lay in between. CDR1 is SGDLS, CDR2 YYNGEE, per germline. The CDR3 length is 17 residues. CDR3 protein: CASSVTDSFNSNQPQHF. In DNA, the CDR3 is TGTGCCAGCAGCGTAACCGACAGTTTTAATAGCAATCAGCCCCAGCATTTT.

This chain connects TRBV23-1 to TRBJ1-2; D gene uncertain. TRBV23-1 is an ORF for which the function is uncertain. Trimming left V 0 bases short and J 8 bases short, with 7 bases between. The CDR3 spans 12 residues. CDR3 sequence reads: CASSQSCEGYTF. The CDR3 DNA is TGCGCCAGCAGTCAATCATGTGAGGGCTACACCTTC.